Below, one T cell receptor beta chain is given with its context. The V gene's germline CDR1 is SGDLS and CDR2 YYNGEE. The CDR3 has 14 residues. V was pared by 0 bases and J by 1 base, with 8 bases between. Generated by immunoSEQ multiplex PCR, the TCRdb table keeps only in-frame clones and is missing some. This repertoire shows some 60,000 clones, around 80% found once; its top ten account for 4% to 6.5%. This sample was taken from a study of Tregs in tolerant kidney transplant recipients. The chain links TRBV9 to TRBJ2-7; D is unclear. The sequence was obtained from a human donor in good health. The specimen was CD4+ T cells from blood. CDR3 amino acids: CASSVGELSYEQYF. CDR3 DNA: TGTGCCAGCAGCGTAGGGGAATTATCCTACGAGCAGTACTTC.